This T cell receptor (beta chain) derives from a study of T cell clonotyping in hematopoietic cell transplantation. Sequencing used immunoSEQ multiplex PCR; TCRdb keeps in-frame clones, though not all of them. The sample includes nearly 11,000 clones, 40% to 55% of them seen just once. This CDR3 is 14 amino acids long. Deletions cut 0 bases from V and 9 bases from J, with 15 bases between. Germline V gene data show CDR1 as LGHNA and CDR2 as YSLEER. The sequence derives from a male patient aged 50 to 59 who had an allogeneic stem cell transplant from an unrelated donor, so the T cells may come from the graft donor. Some clones in this sample may be carry-over from other donors' samples. Sequenced here: PBMCs, sampled 30 days after allogeneic stem cell transplant. This chain connects TRBV4-3 to TRBJ2-7; D is unresolved. The CDR3 here is CASSQDTIGLRQYF. As DNA, the CDR3 is TGCGCCAGCAGCCAAGATACCATCGGGTTGAGGCAGTACTTC.